The clone carrying this T cell receptor (beta chain) was observed at least ten times. Antigen unknown. The sample belongs to a study of regulatory T cells in long-lasting Graves disease. For TCR beta, libraries came from iRepertoire HTBI primers and Arm-PCR of CDR3 regions. TCRdb reprocessed the multiplex PCR reads via MiXCR and lists one record per CDR3 protein. This sample has some 330,000 distinct CDR3 sequences; more than 20% occur once, and the top ten carry about 27%. The CDR3 sequence is 15 residues long. Trimming shortened V by 0 bases and J by 3 bases, and 12 bases separated the two germline ends. CDR1 and CDR2 from the germline V gene are LNHNV and YYDKDF (reference sequence). Study-wide findings and caveats: Graves' patients with persistent disease showed TCR diversity lower than patients newly diagnosed.

Time point noted: persistent/refractory GD, antithyroid drugs over 5 years with positive TRAb. Extracted RNA from PBMCs served as the source of the TCR library. The rearrangement uses TRBV15 and TRBJ2-7, with D possibly matching TRBD2 (6 bases). The sample was peripheral blood mononuclear cells (PBMCs), taken when the disease was refractory, from a patient treated with antithyroid drugs. This clonotype was sampled from a woman between 40 and 50 years old with Graves disease. CDR3 in amino acids: CATSRDVGSGYEQYF. The CDR3, as DNA: TGTGCCACCAGCAGAGATGTCGGTAGCGGCTACGAGCAGTACTTC.